In this sample, the clone carrying this T cell receptor beta chain turned up a few times. What it binds is unknown. The ends lost 6 bases at V and 9 bases at J; junction bases unmatched: 7. Looked up from germline, CDR1 is DFQATT and CDR2 is SNEGSKA (reference sequence). There are 13 residues in the CDR3. The entry originates in a study of T cells after yellow fever vaccination. General observations from the study: Abundant clonotypes from the bulk population could have been carried over as contaminants into FACS-sorted repertoires. The secondary response was weaker but peaked faster, day 5 versus 15. After the booster, roughly 96% of CD4 and about nine tenths of CD8 primary-response clones were re-detected.

One entry per CDR3 protein, called by TCRdb with MiXCR from the 5' RACE reads. The table has 200,000 to 300,000 distinct CDR3 sequences, around 13% seen once; the top ten hold approximately 0.49%. This TCR was sampled from a man aged 25-40 years who received the YFV17D yellow fever vaccine. The starting material was CD4+ T cells sorted from PBMCs, obtained 45 days after the yellow fever booster vaccination. V gene TRBV20-1 combines with J gene TRBJ2-1, with 11 bases matching TRBD2. CDR3 residues: CSARLAGSREQFF. As DNA, the CDR3 is TGCAGTGCCCGACTAGCGGGAAGTCGTGAGCAGTTCTTC.